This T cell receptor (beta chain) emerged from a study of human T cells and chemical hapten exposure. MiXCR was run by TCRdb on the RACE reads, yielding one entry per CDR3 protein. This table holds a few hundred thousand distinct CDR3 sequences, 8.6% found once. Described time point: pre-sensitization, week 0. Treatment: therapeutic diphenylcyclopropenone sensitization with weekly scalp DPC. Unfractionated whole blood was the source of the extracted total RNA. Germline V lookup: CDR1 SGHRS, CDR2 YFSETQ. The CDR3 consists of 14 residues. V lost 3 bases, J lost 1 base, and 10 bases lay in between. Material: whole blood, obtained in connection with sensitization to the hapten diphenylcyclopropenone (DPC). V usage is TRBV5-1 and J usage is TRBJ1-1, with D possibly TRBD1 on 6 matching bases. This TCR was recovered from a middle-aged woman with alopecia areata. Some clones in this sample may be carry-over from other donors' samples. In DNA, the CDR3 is TGCGCCAGCAGCTCCGGACAGCCGAACACTGAAGCTTTCTTT. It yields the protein CASSSGQPNTEAFF.